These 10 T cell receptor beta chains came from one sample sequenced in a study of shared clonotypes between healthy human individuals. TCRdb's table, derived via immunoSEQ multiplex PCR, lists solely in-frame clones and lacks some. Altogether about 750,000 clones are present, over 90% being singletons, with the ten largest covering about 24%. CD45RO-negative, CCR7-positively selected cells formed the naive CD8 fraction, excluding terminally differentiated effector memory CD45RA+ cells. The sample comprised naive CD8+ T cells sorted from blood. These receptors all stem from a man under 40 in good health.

The CDR3 reads CASSPTGTASTDTQYF. Written as DNA, the CDR3 is TGCGCCAGCAGCCCCACCGGGACAGCAAGCACAGATACGCAGTATTTT. The chain employs TRBV4-3 and TRBJ2-3; TRBD1 aligns across 7 bases. V dropped 4 bases and J dropped 0; count of bases not matched to a gene: 7. Germline values: CDR1 LGHNA, CDR2 YSLEER. The CDR3 length is 16 residues.

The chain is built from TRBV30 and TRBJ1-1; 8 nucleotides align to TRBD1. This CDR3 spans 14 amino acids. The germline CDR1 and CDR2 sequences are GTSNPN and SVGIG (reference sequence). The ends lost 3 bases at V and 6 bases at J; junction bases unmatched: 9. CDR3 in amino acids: CAWSLRGLYPEAFF. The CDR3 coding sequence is TGTGCCTGGAGCCTCAGGGGGCTGTACCCTGAAGCTTTCTTT.

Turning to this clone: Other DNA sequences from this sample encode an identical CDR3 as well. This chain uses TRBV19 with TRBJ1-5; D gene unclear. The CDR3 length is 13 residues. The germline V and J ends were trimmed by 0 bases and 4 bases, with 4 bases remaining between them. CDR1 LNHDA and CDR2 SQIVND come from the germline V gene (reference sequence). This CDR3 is CASSIDGNQPQHF. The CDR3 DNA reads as TGTGCCAGTAGTATAGATGGGAATCAGCCCCAGCATTTT.

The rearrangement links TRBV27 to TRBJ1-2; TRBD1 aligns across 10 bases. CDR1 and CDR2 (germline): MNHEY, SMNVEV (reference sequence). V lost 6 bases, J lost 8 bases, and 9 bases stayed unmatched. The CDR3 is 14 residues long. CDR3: CASSLGQGVEGYTF. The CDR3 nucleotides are TGTGCCAGCAGCCTAGGACAGGGGGTAGAGGGCTACACCTTC.

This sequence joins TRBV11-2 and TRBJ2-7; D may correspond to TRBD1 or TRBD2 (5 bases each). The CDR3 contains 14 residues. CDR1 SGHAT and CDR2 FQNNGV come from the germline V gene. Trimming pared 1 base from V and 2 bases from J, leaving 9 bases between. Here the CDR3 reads CASSLGQRAYEQYF. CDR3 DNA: TGTGCCAGCAGCTTAGGACAGAGGGCCTACGAGCAGTACTTC. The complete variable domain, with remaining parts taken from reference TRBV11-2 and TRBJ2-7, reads EAGVAQSPRYKIIEKRQSVAFWCNPISGHATLYWYQQILGQGPKLLIQFQNNGVVDDSQLPKDRFSAERLKGVDSTLKIQPAKLEDSAVYLCASSLGQRAYEQYFGPGTRLTVT.

The CDR3 sequence: CASIGDSTDTQYF. DNA for the CDR3: TGTGCCAGCATTGGGGACAGCACAGATACGCAGTATTTT. V and J are TRBV5-6 and TRBJ2-3; D assignment may be TRBD1 or TRBD2 (5 bases each). This CDR3 has 13 residues. Germline CDR1 reads SGHDT; CDR2 reads YYEEEE. V lost 6 bases to trimming and J lost 0 bases, with 8 bases between them. Together with reference TRBV5-6 and TRBJ2-3, the CDR3 gives the full variable domain: DAGVTQSPTHLIKTRGQQVTLRCSPKSGHDTVSWYQQALGQGPQFIFQYYEEEERQRGNFPDRFSGHQFPNYSSELNVNALLLGDSALYLCASIGDSTDTQYFGPGTRLTVL.

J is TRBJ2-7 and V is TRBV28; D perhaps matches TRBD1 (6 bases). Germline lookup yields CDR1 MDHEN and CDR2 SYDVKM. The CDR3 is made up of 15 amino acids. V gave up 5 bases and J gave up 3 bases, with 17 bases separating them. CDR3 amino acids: CASSPQTGINYEQYF. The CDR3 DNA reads TGTGCCAGCAGTCCTCAAACAGGGATTAACTACGAGCAGTACTTC.

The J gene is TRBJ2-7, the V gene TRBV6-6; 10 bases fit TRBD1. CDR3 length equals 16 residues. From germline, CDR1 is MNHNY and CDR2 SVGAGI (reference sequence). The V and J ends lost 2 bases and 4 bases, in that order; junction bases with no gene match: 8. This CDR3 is CASSYRDRGHPYEQYF. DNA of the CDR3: TGTGCCAGCAGTTACCGGGACAGGGGACATCCATACGAGCAGTACTTC.

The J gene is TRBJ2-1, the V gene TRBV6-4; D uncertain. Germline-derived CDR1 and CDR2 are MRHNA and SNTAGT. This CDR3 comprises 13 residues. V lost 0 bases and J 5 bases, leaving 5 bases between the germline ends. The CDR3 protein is CASSDSLNNEQFF. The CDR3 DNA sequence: TGTGCCAGCAGTGACTCGCTGAACAATGAGCAGTTCTTC.

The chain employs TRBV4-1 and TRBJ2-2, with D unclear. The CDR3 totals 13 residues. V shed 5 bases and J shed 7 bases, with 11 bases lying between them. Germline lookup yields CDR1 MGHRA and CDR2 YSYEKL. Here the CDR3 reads CASSYHSFGELFF. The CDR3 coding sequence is TGCGCCAGCAGCTACCATAGCTTCGGGGAGCTGTTTTTT.